A selection of T cell receptor beta chains follows, all from one sample in a study of post-analysis software for immune sequencing data. TCRdb re-called the PCR reads through MiXCR, storing one row per CDR3 protein. The sample lists just over 250,000 distinct CDR3 sequences, 36% occurring once. Sequencing was done on a sample of blood. These TCRs come from a girl aged 10-17 years with multiple sclerosis. Each CDR3 is given with its conserved first and last residue. The order of the fields is J gene, clone size, V gene, D gene, CDR3 protein, CDR3 DNA. A D gene is named only where the DNA matches it firmly. Clone size appears in some rows only: once, few, many, or a class for an expanded clone.

TRBJ2-3,many,TRBV15,TRBD2,CATSRRVQTSVADTQYF,TGTGCCACCAGCAGACGGGTGCAGACTAGCGTGGCAGATACGCAGTATTTT
TRBJ1-3,.,TRBV3-1,.,CASSRTIQRTGNTIYF,TGTGCCAGCAGCCGTACAATCCAGAGAACTGGAAACACCATATATTTT
TRBJ2-5,medium-sized,TRBV6-5,TRBD1,CASSYRAGGETQYF,TGTGCCAGCAGTTACCGAGCAGGGGGTGAGACCCAGTACTTC
TRBJ1-1,few,TRBV3-1,TRBD1,CASSQGGPGQIMNTEAFF,TGTGCCAGCAGCCAAGGTGGTCCGGGACAGATAATGAACACTGAAGCTTTCTTT
TRBJ2-3,many,TRBV29-1,TRBD1,CSARGQGDTQYF,TGCAGCGCCAGAGGACAGGGGGATACGCAGTATTTT
TRBJ1-1,.,TRBV5-1,.,CASSLQQVPGRAFF,TGCGCCAGCAGCTTGCAACAGGTTCCAGGAAGGGCTTTCTTT
TRBJ1-3,.,TRBV12-3/TRBV12-4,.,CASSLERGNTIYF,TGTGCCAGCAGTTTAGAAAGGGGAAACACCATATATTTT
TRBJ2-3,.,TRBV7-2,TRBD2,CASSHSGSTDTQYF,TGTGCCAGCAGCCATAGCGGGAGTACAGATACGCAGTATTTT
TRBJ2-1,many,TRBV29-1,.,CSVEGTGPSSYNEQFF,TGCAGCGTTGAAGGTACCGGGCCTAGCTCCTACAATGAGCAGTTCTTC
TRBJ1-6,few,TRBV12-3/TRBV12-4,.,CASSFSRGNSPLHF,TGTGCCAGCAGTTTTTCCCGGGGAAATTCACCCCTCCACTTT
TRBJ2-3,.,TRBV4-3,.,CASSPSVSDYTQYF,TGCGCCAGCAGCCCTTCCGTTTCGGACTATACGCAGTATTTT
TRBJ1-5,few,TRBV27,.,CASKGTGDYQPQHF,TGTGCCAGCAAGGGCACGGGGGATTATCAGCCCCAGCATTTT
TRBJ2-1,few,TRBV30,.,CAWLGTSSYNEQFF,TGTGCCTGGTTAGGGACGAGCTCCTACAATGAGCAGTTCTTC
TRBJ2-5,many,TRBV11-2,TRBD1,CASSLVDRGKTQYF,TGTGCCAGCAGCTTAGTTGACAGGGGGAAGACCCAGTACTTC
TRBJ1-5,.,TRBV20-1,.,CSTSGGAMGHPQHF,TGCAGTACTAGCGGGGGGGCTATGGGTCACCCCCAGCATTTT
TRBJ2-7,few,TRBV6-2/TRBV6-3,.,CASSYRRDREQYF,TGTGCCAGCAGTTACCGCCGAGATCGCGAGCAGTACTTC
TRBJ2-5,many,TRBV2,.,CASIPWSGETQYF,TGTGCCAGCATTCCATGGTCGGGCGAGACCCAGTACTTC
TRBJ2-1,many,TRBV28,TRBD1,CASSPPGTGGSYNEQFF,TGTGCCAGCAGTCCCCCCGGGACAGGGGGCTCCTACAATGAGCAGTTCTTC
TRBJ2-2,.,TRBV20-1,.,CSAPRGGQGAGELFF,TGCAGTGCCCCTCGGGGGGGACAGGGTGCCGGGGAGCTGTTTTTT
TRBJ2-1,.,TRBV2,TRBD2,CASSDIAGVGNEQFF,TGTGCCAGCAGTGATATTGCGGGAGTGGGAAATGAGCAGTTCTTC
TRBJ1-2,.,TRBV5-1,.,CASSLLPDSNYGYTF,TGCGCCAGCAGCCTTCTCCCCGATAGTAACTATGGCTACACCTTC
TRBJ2-1,many,TRBV25-1,TRBD1,CASSGGIGTGDGNEQFF,TGTGCCAGCAGTGGGGGAATAGGGACAGGGGATGGCAATGAGCAGTTCTTC
TRBJ2-5,.,TRBV29-1,.,CSVERRREETQYF,TGCAGCGTTGAGCGCAGGAGGGAAGAGACCCAGTACTTC
TRBJ2-2,.,TRBV6-1,TRBD1,CASPGHLGQANTGELFF,TGTGCCAGCCCCGGCCACTTGGGACAGGCGAACACCGGGGAGCTGTTTTTT
TRBJ1-6,.,TRBV2,.,CASSYAGDSPLHF,TGTGCCAGCAGTTATGCCGGTGACTCACCCCTCCACTTT
TRBJ1-6,few,TRBV20-1,.,CSARVGDLNSPLHF,TGCAGTGCTAGAGTGGGAGACTTAAATTCACCCCTCCACTTT
TRBJ2-5,.,TRBV4-2,TRBD2,CASSQDQAGGSETQYF,TGTGCCAGCAGCCAAGATCAAGCGGGGGGCTCGGAGACCCAGTACTTC
TRBJ2-1,.,TRBV6-6,.,CASSYLTRDEQFF,TGTGCCAGCAGTTACTTAACTAGGGATGAGCAGTTCTTC
TRBJ2-2,many,TRBV15,.,CATSRDRAANTGELFF,TGTGCCACCAGCAGAGATCGGGCAGCGAACACCGGGGAGCTGTTTTTT
TRBJ1-2,.,TRBV29-1,.,CSVGASENYGYTF,TGCAGCGTTGGGGCCTCGGAGAACTATGGCTACACCTTC